The sequence of this T cell receptor beta chain was determined in a study of CD8 T cells in Susac syndrome. Looked up from germline, CDR1 is LNHDA and CDR2 is SQIVND (reference sequence). A total of 14 residues make up the CDR3, ends included. RNA in amounts of about 0.5 to 1 ug was reverse transcribed with random hexamers. TCRdb re-called the immunoSEQ multiplex PCR reads through MiXCR, storing one row per CDR3 protein. The table includes around 120,000 distinct CDR3 sequences, around 94% detected once. Bulk CD8+ and CD4+ cells came from magnetic negative isolation; CD8+ TEMRA by FACS. In the case of this clonotype: No DNA is shown, since the ends of the CDR3 on it are uncertain; the CDR3 is the one TCRdb lists.

The specimen sequenced was CD4+ T cells from PBMCs. The sequence came from a human donor with multiple sclerosis. The chain uses TRBV19 and TRBJ2-3; TRBD2 is taken as the D call from the table, unchecked against the DNA. CDR3 residues: CASSTSAGTDTQYF.